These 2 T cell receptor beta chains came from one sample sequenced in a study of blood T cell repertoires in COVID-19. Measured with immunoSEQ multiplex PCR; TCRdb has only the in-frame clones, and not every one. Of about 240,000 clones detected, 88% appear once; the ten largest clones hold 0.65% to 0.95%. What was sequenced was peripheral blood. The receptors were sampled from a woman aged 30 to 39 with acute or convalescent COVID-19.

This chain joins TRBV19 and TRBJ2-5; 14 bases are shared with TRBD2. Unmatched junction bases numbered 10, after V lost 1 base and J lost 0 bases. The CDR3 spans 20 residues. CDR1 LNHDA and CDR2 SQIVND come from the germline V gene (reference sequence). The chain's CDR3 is CASSIGTTSGRAWYQETQYF. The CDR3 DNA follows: TGTGCCAGTAGTATAGGGACGACTAGCGGGAGGGCCTGGTACCAAGAGACCCAGTACTTC.

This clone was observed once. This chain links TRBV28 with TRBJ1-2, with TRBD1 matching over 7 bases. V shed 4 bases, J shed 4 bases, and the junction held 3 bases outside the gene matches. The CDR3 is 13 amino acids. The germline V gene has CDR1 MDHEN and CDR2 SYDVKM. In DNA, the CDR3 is TGTGCCAGCAGTTCCACAGGGGTCTATGGCTACACCTTC. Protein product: CASSSTGVYGYTF.